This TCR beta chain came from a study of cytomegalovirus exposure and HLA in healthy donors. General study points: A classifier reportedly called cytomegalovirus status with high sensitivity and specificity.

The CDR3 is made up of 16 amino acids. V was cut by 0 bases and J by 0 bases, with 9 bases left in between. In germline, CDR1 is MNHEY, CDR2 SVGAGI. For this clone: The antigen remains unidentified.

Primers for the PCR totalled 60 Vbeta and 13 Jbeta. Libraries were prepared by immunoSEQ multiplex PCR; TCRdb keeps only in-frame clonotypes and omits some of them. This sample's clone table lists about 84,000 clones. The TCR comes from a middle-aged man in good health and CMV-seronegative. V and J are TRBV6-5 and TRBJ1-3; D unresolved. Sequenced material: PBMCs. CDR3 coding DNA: TGTGCCAGCAGTTACTCGAGTCAAGCCTCTGGAAACACCATATATTTT. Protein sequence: CASSYSSQASGNTIYF.